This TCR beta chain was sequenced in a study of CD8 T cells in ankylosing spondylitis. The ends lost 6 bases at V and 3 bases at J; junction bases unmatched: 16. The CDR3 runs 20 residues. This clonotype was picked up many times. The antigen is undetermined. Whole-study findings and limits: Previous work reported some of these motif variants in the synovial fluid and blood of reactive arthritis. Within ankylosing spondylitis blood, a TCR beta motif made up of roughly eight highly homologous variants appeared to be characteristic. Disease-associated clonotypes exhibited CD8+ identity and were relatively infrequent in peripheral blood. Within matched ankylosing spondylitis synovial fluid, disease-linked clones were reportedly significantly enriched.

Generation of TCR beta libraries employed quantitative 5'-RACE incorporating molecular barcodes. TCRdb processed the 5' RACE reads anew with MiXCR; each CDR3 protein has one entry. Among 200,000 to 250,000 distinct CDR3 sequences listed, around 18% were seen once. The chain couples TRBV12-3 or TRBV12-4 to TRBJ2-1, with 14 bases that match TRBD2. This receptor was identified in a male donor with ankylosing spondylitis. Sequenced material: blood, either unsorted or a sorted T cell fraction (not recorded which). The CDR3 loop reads CASSPPVGTSGSFDYNEQFF. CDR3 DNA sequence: TGTGCCAGCAGCCCTCCGGTCGGGACTAGCGGGAGTTTTGACTACAATGAGCAGTTCTTC.